These T cell receptor beta chains were read from a single sample in a study of cytomegalovirus exposure and HLA in healthy donors. The repertoire was sequenced with immunoSEQ multiplex PCR; TCRdb's copy has only in-frame clones and lacks some. The sample lists 250,000 to 300,000 clones, nearly 90% occurring once. The sequencing sample was made of PBMCs. Source of these receptors: a woman between 18 and 29 years old in good health and CMV-seronegative. The conserved cysteine and the conserved F or W are not part of the CDR3 here. Fields, in order: D gene, V gene, J gene, CDR3 protein. A D gene is named only where the DNA matches it firmly.

NA,TRBV4-1,TRBJ2-1,ASSYGSEQF
NA,TRBV6-5,TRBJ2-7,ASSYSGVGSSYEQY
NA,TRBV27,TRBJ1-5,ASSVSMVGSSNQPQH
NA,TRBV2,TRBJ1-2,ASGTLATNYGYT
TRBD2,TRBV5-4,TRBJ2-3,ASSLGLAGSTGDTQY
TRBD1,TRBV10-3,TRBJ2-3,AISESPTGSAADTQY
TRBD1,TRBV5-1,TRBJ1-1,ASSGGQGGTEAF
NA,TRBV5-1,TRBJ2-5,ASSLVGRQETQY
NA,TRBV4-1,TRBJ1-5,ASSQGDYSNQPQH
TRBD1,TRBV18,TRBJ1-2,ASSPPNFGTGLNYGYT
NA,TRBV10-3,TRBJ1-3,AISEGRQTGNTIY
TRBD1,TRBV6-6,TRBJ1-4,ASSSTGGEKLF
TRBD1,TRBV5-4,TRBJ1-3,ASRTTGTGNTIY
TRBD2,TRBV9,TRBJ2-1,ASSVVPGGVYNEQF
TRBD1,TRBV4-1,TRBJ1-1,ASSQGQGSTEAF
NA,TRBV4-2,TRBJ1-3,ASSQEGSGTGNTIY
NA,TRBV7-9,TRBJ1-3,ASRAGTSLDTIY
TRBD1,TRBV6-5,TRBJ2-7,ASRHRRDSNYEQY
NA,TRBV28,TRBJ1-2,ASSYGGANDGYT
NA,TRBV30,TRBJ2-3,AWASGDGTDTQY
TRBD1,TRBV4-1,TRBJ1-2,ASSHHLGQGGYGYT
NA,TRBV6-1,TRBJ1-5,ASSGGRTVTNSNQPQH
TRBD2,TRBV10-2,TRBJ2-6,ASSDLAGLGGANVLT
NA,TRBV7-9,TRBJ1-2,ASTSLGGDGYT
NA,TRBV6-1,TRBJ1-5,ASSEDGRESYSNQPQH
TRBD2,TRBV2,TRBJ2-3,ASFAGGTYTQY
NA,TRBV7-8,TRBJ2-1,ASSLVTDRSSYNEQF
TRBD1,TRBV10-3,TRBJ1-2,AISDLGQGARGSYGYT
TRBD2,TRBV11-1,TRBJ2-1,ASSSLAGGVLSEQF
NA,TRBV2,TRBJ1-3,ASRGVVSGNTIY
NA,TRBV18,TRBJ1-5,ASSPPGGNQPQH
NA,TRBV27,TRBJ1-2,ASSPYIEQGHNYGYT
TRBD2,TRBV5-1,TRBJ2-5,ASSLYLSGGAGTQY
NA,TRBV6-1,TRBJ1-2,ASKGPWGVGYT
NA,TRBV7-6,TRBJ2-7,ASSRGTASYEQY
NA,TRBV4-3,TRBJ1-1,ASSQGWDWGNTEAF
NA,TRBV27,TRBJ2-3,ASSLSAGIADTQY
TRBD1,TRBV10-1,TRBJ1-1,ASSLAGGGYTEAF
NA,TRBV9,TRBJ1-1,ASSHFLNTEAF
NA,TRBV6-1,TRBJ2-5,ASRGQGWETQY
NA,TRBV6-5,TRBJ1-2,ASSWTGLAAGNGYT
NA,TRBV30,TRBJ2-5,AWRRGDGRLQETQY
NA,TRBV10-3,TRBJ2-2,AISLRDINTGELF
TRBD2,TRBV7-2,TRBJ2-5,ASSLELAGETQY
NA,TRBV2,TRBJ2-2,ASSLPWGPWGTGELF
TRBD1,TRBV28,TRBJ1-6,ASSRRTGDNSPLH
TRBD1,TRBV7-8,TRBJ2-1,ASSAPDRRKDNEQF
TRBD1,TRBV4-1,TRBJ1-5,ASSLGPGTGGQPQH
NA,TRBV6-6,TRBJ1-3,ASSHDSAGNTIY
NA,TRBV2,TRBJ1-6,ASRPRRQVPDSPLH
NA,TRBV5-1,TRBJ1-1,ASSLDRSNTEAF
NA,TRBV6-4,TRBJ2-3,ASSEGGETDTQY
TRBD1,TRBV10-3,TRBJ1-4,AITWTGDVVWNEKLF
NA,TRBV2,TRBJ1-1,ASSDGVENTEAF
NA,TRBV30,TRBJ1-2,AWSGLLSGLRLNYGYT
NA,TRBV6-5,TRBJ2-2,ASSEGGAGELF
NA,TRBV5-1,TRBJ2-7,ASSLVRGPYEQY
NA,TRBV11-3,TRBJ2-3,ASSLGRGPDTQY
NA,TRBV7-9,TRBJ1-5,ASSLDFQGNQPQH
TRBD1,TRBV11-2,TRBJ2-7,ASSPLQGMMSYEQY